What follows describes a single T cell receptor beta chain. The sample comes from a study of blood T cell repertoires in COVID-19. Whole-study context: Sites across the United States, Italy and Spain contributed samples from acute and convalescent COVID-19. T cells, B-cell-depleted T cells, or PBMCs provided the cDNA or gDNA that served as material.

In the source study's methods: Scientists estimated how many nucleated cells there were by amplifying reference gene primers. Libraries were prepared by immunoSEQ multiplex PCR; TCRdb keeps only in-frame clonotypes and omits some of them. Clone size and V and J calls were adopted from that table, with D and trimming inferred from the DNA. Among 200,000 to 300,000 clones listed, more than 85% were seen once. The CDR3 is 16 residues long. After removal of 3 bases from V and 4 bases from J, the junction contained 6 bases not matched to a gene. Germline CDR1 reads SGHAT; CDR2 reads FQNNGV. Specimen: peripheral blood. The receptor was isolated from a woman aged 70 to 79 with active or convalescent COVID-19. The chain has TRBV11-2 and TRBJ2-2, with 9 bases lining up with TRBD2. The CDR3 region is CASSLGTSLVTGELFF. CDR3 nucleotide sequence: TGTGCCAGCAGCTTGGGGACTAGCTTGGTCACCGGGGAGCTGTTTTTT.